Listed below are T cell receptor beta chains from one sample, sequenced in a study of CD8+ T cells in alopecia areata. Repertoires were generated with immunoSEQ multiplex PCR, while TCRdb's copy carries only in-frame clones and drops some. There are 150,000 to 180,000 clones in the sample; about 53% occur only once, and roughly a fifth lies in the top ten. The input for sequencing was CD8+ T cells sorted from blood, taken at week 0. Source of these receptors: a human donor with alopecia areata. The CDR3 runs from the conserved cysteine through the conserved F or W.

J gene: TRBJ2-7; V gene: TRBV13; CDR3 protein: CASSPPDSYEQYF
J gene: TRBJ1-1; V gene: TRBV14; CDR3 protein: CASSPTHNLRDTEAFF
J gene: TRBJ2-1; V gene: TRBV27; CDR3 protein: CASSSLGQGGNNEQFF
J gene: TRBJ1-2; V gene: TRBV29-1; CDR3 protein: CSVEVQGGDGYTF
J gene: TRBJ2-5; V gene: TRBV25-1; CDR3 protein: CASSPGTGETQYF
J gene: TRBJ2-3; V gene: TRBV2; CDR3 protein: CASSAGAGGSTDTQYF
J gene: TRBJ2-5; V gene: TRBV11-2; CDR3 protein: CASSLYKETQYF
J gene: TRBJ2-7; V gene: TRBV4-3; CDR3 protein: CASSQGRRGYEQYF
J gene: TRBJ2-7; V gene: TRBV30; CDR3 protein: CAWSVQTVSEQYF
J gene: TRBJ2-4; V gene: TRBV13; CDR3 protein: CASSFRGAKNIQYF
J gene: TRBJ2-3; V gene: TRBV7-9; CDR3 protein: CATQQGSSTDTQYF
J gene: TRBJ1-1; V gene: TRBV9; CDR3 protein: CASSPDNRETEAFF
J gene: TRBJ2-6; V gene: TRBV5-6; CDR3 protein: CASSLVFSGANVLTF
J gene: TRBJ2-7; V gene: TRBV30; CDR3 protein: CACTSGVYYEQYF
J gene: TRBJ1-1; V gene: TRBV10-3; CDR3 protein: CAISSPTGTNTEAFF
J gene: TRBJ1-1; V gene: TRBV29-1; CDR3 protein: CSVEGRDGNTEAFF
J gene: TRBJ1-4; V gene: TRBV2; CDR3 protein: CASSEFVGKDSEKLFF
J gene: TRBJ2-1; V gene: TRBV11-2; CDR3 protein: CASSLGDPQFF
J gene: TRBJ2-3; V gene: TRBV7-9; CDR3 protein: CASSRSRGAVDDTQYF
J gene: TRBJ2-7; V gene: TRBV4-1; CDR3 protein: CASSQTGVRSYEQYF
J gene: TRBJ2-7; V gene: TRBV6-1; CDR3 protein: CASSDFHRVYEQYF
J gene: TRBJ1-1; V gene: TRBV2; CDR3 protein: CASSDDGTEAFF
J gene: TRBJ1-4; V gene: TRBV4-3; CDR3 protein: CASSQEETSTNEKLFF
J gene: TRBJ2-5; V gene: TRBV6-5; CDR3 protein: CASSYTPGQVQETQYF
J gene: TRBJ1-4; V gene: TRBV19; CDR3 protein: CASSAGNEKLFF
J gene: TRBJ1-5; V gene: TRBV27; CDR3 protein: CATGDTVNQPQHF
J gene: TRBJ2-1; V gene: TRBV9; CDR3 protein: CASSVGGLIRFWGRANEQFF
J gene: TRBJ2-7; V gene: TRBV4-3; CDR3 protein: CASSQEWTEDYEQYF
J gene: TRBJ1-1; V gene: TRBV29-1; CDR3 protein: CSVEWNTEAFF
J gene: TRBJ2-2; V gene: TRBV11-2; CDR3 protein: CATYPGAGERHGELFF
J gene: TRBJ1-2; V gene: TRBV30; CDR3 protein: CASPDLYGYTF
J gene: TRBJ1-5; V gene: TRBV6-5; CDR3 protein: CASKPRGAQPQHF
J gene: TRBJ1-1; V gene: TRBV30; CDR3 protein: CAWRIQGAIEAFF
J gene: TRBJ1-1; V gene: TRBV30; CDR3 protein: CAWSAVSMNTEAFF
J gene: TRBJ2-7; V gene: TRBV9; CDR3 protein: CASSPGTGGNYEQYF
J gene: TRBJ2-7; V gene: TRBV7-2; CDR3 protein: CASSFWDSLEEQYF
J gene: TRBJ2-7; V gene: TRBV30; CDR3 protein: CAWSRGQGDEQYF
J gene: TRBJ2-6; V gene: TRBV10-3; CDR3 protein: CAITPEDRGVAGANVLTF
J gene: TRBJ2-3; V gene: TRBV4-3; CDR3 protein: CASSQGFGVRTDTQYF
J gene: TRBJ2-7; V gene: TRBV5-1; CDR3 protein: CASSLGRSGPHREFGEQYF
J gene: TRBJ2-2; V gene: TRBV19; CDR3 protein: CASSIAPGGPSGELFF
J gene: TRBJ1-2; V gene: TRBV9; CDR3 protein: CASSAGTGNYGYTF